These T cell receptor beta chains were read from a single sample in a study of CD8 T cells in ankylosing spondylitis. In TCRdb, the 5' RACE reads were re-called with MiXCR into one record per CDR3 protein. The table shows 450,000 to 550,000 distinct CDR3 sequences, with approximately 5% occurring only once. Source material: blood, either unsorted or a sorted T cell fraction (not recorded which). These receptors all stem from a male donor with ankylosing spondylitis. The CDR3 runs from the conserved cysteine through the conserved F or W. A D gene is named only where the DNA matches it firmly. Expanded clones get a size class; other rows say once, few or many, or leave the size out.

CASSGGLWGEQYF | TGTGCCAGCAGCGGAGGCCTATGGGGGGAGCAGTACTTC | TRBJ2-7 | TRBV9 | many | -
CASSSWGEMEYF | TGTGCCAGCAGCTCCTGGGGTGAGATGGAGTACTTC | TRBJ2-7 | TRBV7-9 | many | -
CSARDPGRAYEQYF | TGCAGTGCTAGAGACCCCGGGAGGGCTTACGAGCAGTACTTC | TRBJ2-7 | TRBV20-1 | few | TRBD2
CASSRAGTDTQYF | TGTGCCAGCAGTAGAGCGGGCACAGATACGCAGTATTTT | TRBJ2-3 | TRBV6-1 | many | -
CASTNLGLVQETQYF | TGTGCCAGCACCAACCTGGGACTAGTTCAAGAGACCCAGTACTTC | TRBJ2-5 | TRBV2 | - | TRBD2
CASSLIGRSHEKLFF | TGCGCCAGCAGCTTGATCGGCAGATCACATGAAAAACTGTTTTTT | TRBJ1-4 | TRBV5-1 | many | -
CSAQRLAGDYEQYF | TGCAGTGCCCAAAGACTAGCGGGGGACTACGAGCAGTACTTC | TRBJ2-7 | TRBV20-1 | many | TRBD2
CASSWSSGRFGNEQFF | TGTGCCAGCAGTTGGTCGAGCGGGAGGTTTGGCAATGAGCAGTTCTTC | TRBJ2-1 | TRBV27 | many | TRBD2
CATSRWGGRSKNEQFF | TGTGCCACCAGCCGCTGGGGCGGGAGGTCCAAGAATGAGCAGTTCTTC | TRBJ2-1 | TRBV12-3/TRBV12-4 | many | TRBD2
CASSLVEGVEAFF | TGTGCCAGCAGCTTAGTGGAGGGTGTTGAAGCTTTCTTT | TRBJ1-1 | TRBV7-2 | many | -
CASSRQGLAGYNEQFF | TGTGCCAGCAGCCGACAAGGGCTAGCGGGGTACAATGAGCAGTTCTTC | TRBJ2-1 | TRBV6-1 | - | TRBD2
CASSQAGRGNQPQHF | TGCGCCAGCAGCCAGGCGGGGCGAGGGAATCAGCCCCAGCATTTT | TRBJ1-5 | TRBV4-1 | many | -
CASSLPPFNEQFF | TGTGCCAGCAGCCTCCCCCCTTTCAATGAGCAGTTCTTC | TRBJ2-1 | TRBV3-1 | many | -
CASSLDPSYNSPLHF | TGTGCCAGCTCACTAGATCCCTCCTATAATTCACCCCTCCACTTT | TRBJ1-6 | TRBV18 | - | -
CASSLESGQETQYF | TGCGCCAGCAGCTTGGAATCGGGCCAGGAGACCCAGTACTTC | TRBJ2-5 | TRBV5-1 | many | -
CATTGQDNSPLHF | TGTGCCACCACGGGACAGGATAATTCACCCCTCCACTTT | TRBJ1-6 | TRBV15 | many | TRBD1
CASRARDRGNNEQFF | TGTGCCAGCAGGGCCCGGGACAGGGGTAACAATGAGCAGTTCTTC | TRBJ2-1 | TRBV6-2/TRBV6-3 | few | TRBD1
CASTNGGELFF | TGTGCCAGCACCAACGGGGGGGAGCTGTTTTTT | TRBJ2-2 | TRBV6-5 | many | -
CASSAAGEGQPQHF | TGCGCCAGCAGCGCCGCAGGGGAAGGTCAGCCCCAGCATTTT | TRBJ1-5 | TRBV5-1 | many | -
CSASRQASSYEQYF | TGCAGTGCTAGTCGGCAGGCAAGCTCCTACGAGCAGTACTTC | TRBJ2-7 | TRBV20-1 | many | -
CASSQERGGPDTQYF | TGTGCCAGCAGCCAAGAGCGGGGGGGCCCAGATACGCAGTATTTT | TRBJ2-3 | TRBV4-2 | many | TRBD2
CATSTGTSYNEQFF | TGTGCCACCAGCACCGGGACTAGCTACAATGAGCAGTTCTTC | TRBJ2-1 | TRBV24-1 | many | TRBD2
CASSRRLAGTDTQYF | TGTGCCAGCAGCCGAAGACTAGCCGGCACAGATACGCAGTATTTT | TRBJ2-3 | TRBV12-3/TRBV12-4 | many | TRBD2
CASSPSVQGGSVLTF | TGTGCCAGCTCACCATCGGTCCAGGGAGGAAGCGTCCTGACTTTC | TRBJ2-6 | TRBV18 | many | -
CASSWSAGGPNEQFF | TGTGCCAGCAGTTGGAGTGCGGGAGGGCCGAATGAGCAGTTCTTC | TRBJ2-1 | TRBV12-3/TRBV12-4 | many | TRBD2
CASSGGVTTAEGYTF | TGTGCCAGCAGCGGGGGGGTTACGACTGCGGAAGGCTACACCTTC | TRBJ1-2 | TRBV7-9 | many | -
CASSYRLSPYEQYF | TGTGCCAGCAGTTACCGACTGTCTCCCTACGAGCAGTACTTC | TRBJ2-7 | TRBV6-5 | many | -
CASSSMDGGWGEKLFF | TGTGCCAGCAGCTCCATGGACGGTGGGTGGGGTGAAAAACTGTTTTTT | TRBJ1-4 | TRBV7-6 | few | -
CASSVGQGASGANVLTF | TGTGCCAGCAGCGTCGGACAGGGGGCGAGTGGGGCCAACGTCCTGACTTTC | TRBJ2-6 | TRBV9 | few | TRBD1
CASSLGGTGAYTEAFF | TGTGCCAGCAGCTTGGGGGGGACAGGGGCGTACACTGAAGCTTTCTTT | TRBJ1-1 | TRBV5-6 | many | TRBD1
CASSELGRFASSYNSPLHF | TGTGCCAGCAGTGAACTAGGGCGGTTTGCTAGCTCCTATAATTCACCCCTCCACTTT | TRBJ1-6 | TRBV6-1 | few | -
CASSSYPGQGDEKLFF | TGTGCCAGCAGTAGTTATCCGGGACAGGGGGATGAAAAACTGTTTTTT | TRBJ1-4 | TRBV28 | many | TRBD1
CSAVDRAIYEQYF | TGCAGCGCGGTAGACAGGGCCATTTACGAGCAGTACTTC | TRBJ2-7 | TRBV29-1 | many | TRBD1
CASSPRLAGGNEQFF | TGCGCCAGCAGCCCCAGGCTAGCGGGAGGAAATGAGCAGTTCTTC | TRBJ2-1 | TRBV5-1 | many | TRBD2
CASSLAGFAGPTEAFF | TGTGCCAGCAGCTTAGCCGGTTTTGCAGGGCCCACTGAAGCTTTCTTT | TRBJ1-1 | TRBV7-9 | many | -
CATSRGGDGGANVLTF | TGTGCCACCAGCAGAGGTGGGGATGGGGGGGCCAACGTCCTGACTTTC | TRBJ2-6 | TRBV15 | few | -
CSARADRGLSDTQYF | TGCAGTGCTAGAGCCGACAGGGGGCTGTCAGATACGCAGTATTTT | TRBJ2-3 | TRBV20-1 | many | TRBD1
CASSSRNTEAFF | TGTGCCAGCAGTTCCCGGAACACTGAAGCTTTCTTT | TRBJ1-1 | TRBV6-2/TRBV6-3 | many | -
CASSLGPGMNTEAFF | TGTGCCAGCTCCCTGGGGCCGGGGATGAACACTGAAGCTTTCTTT | TRBJ1-1 | TRBV7-8 | many | -
CASSLGTAVNEQFF | TGCGCCAGCAGCTTGGGGACAGCTGTGAATGAGCAGTTCTTC | TRBJ2-1 | TRBV5-1 | few | -
CSLFRDSTYEQYF | TGCAGTCTATTTAGGGACTCAACCTACGAGCAGTACTTC | TRBJ2-7 | TRBV20-1 | few | -